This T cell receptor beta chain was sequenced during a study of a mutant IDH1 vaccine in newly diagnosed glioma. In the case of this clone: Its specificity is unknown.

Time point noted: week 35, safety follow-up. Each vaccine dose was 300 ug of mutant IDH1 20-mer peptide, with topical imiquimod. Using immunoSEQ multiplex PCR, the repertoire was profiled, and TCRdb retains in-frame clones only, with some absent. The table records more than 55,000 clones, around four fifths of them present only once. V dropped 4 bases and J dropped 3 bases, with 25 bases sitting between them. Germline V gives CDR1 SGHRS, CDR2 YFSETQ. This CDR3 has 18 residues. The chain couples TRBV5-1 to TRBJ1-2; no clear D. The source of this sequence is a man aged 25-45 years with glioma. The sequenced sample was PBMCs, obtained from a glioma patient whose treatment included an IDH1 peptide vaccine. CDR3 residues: CASSPTLPTGSKYYGYTF. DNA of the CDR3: TGCGCCAGCAGCCCCACCCTGCCGACGGGGTCCAAGTACTATGGCTACACCTTC.